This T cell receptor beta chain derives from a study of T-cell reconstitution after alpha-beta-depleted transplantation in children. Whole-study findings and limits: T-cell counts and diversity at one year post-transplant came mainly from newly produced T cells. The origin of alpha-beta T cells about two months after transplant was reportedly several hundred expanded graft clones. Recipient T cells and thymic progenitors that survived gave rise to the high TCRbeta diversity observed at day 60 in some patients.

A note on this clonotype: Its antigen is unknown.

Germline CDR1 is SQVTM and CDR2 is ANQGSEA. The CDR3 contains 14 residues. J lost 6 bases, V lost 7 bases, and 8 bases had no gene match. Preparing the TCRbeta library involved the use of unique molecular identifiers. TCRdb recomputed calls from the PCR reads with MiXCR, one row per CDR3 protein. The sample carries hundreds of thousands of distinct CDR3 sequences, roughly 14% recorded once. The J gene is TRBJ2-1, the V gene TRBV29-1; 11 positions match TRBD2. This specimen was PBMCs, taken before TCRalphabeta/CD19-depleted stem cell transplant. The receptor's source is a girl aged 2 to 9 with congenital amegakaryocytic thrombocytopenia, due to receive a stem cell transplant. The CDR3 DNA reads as TGCAGCGGTACACTAGCGGGAGCCGGCAATGAGCAGTTCTTC. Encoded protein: CSGTLAGAGNEQFF.